The 23 T cell receptor beta chains presented below share a single source sample, sequenced in a study of blood T cells in healthy people across ages. With a J-beta primer mix and a sample-barcoded 5' primer, a second PCR ran roughly 6 to 11 cycles. In TCRdb, the 5' RACE reads were re-called with MiXCR into one record per CDR3 protein. The sample shows 750,000 to 1,000,000 distinct CDR3 sequences, around 29% of them seen only once. Separately, the same data were catalogued under a study of T cells of mothers and their children.

Material: blood. The source is a woman aged 40 to 55 in good health.

This clonotype has more than one count but fewer than ten. The rearrangement links TRBV12-3 or TRBV12-4 to TRBJ1-1; D not resolved. V was clipped by 4 bases and J by 6 bases, with 12 bases between them. This CDR3 contains 13 residues. CDR3 in amino acids: CASSWQTRAEAFF. Written as DNA, the CDR3 is TGTGCCAGCAGTTGGCAGACCCGGGCTGAAGCTTTCTTT.

Comment on this clonotype: Compared with germline, one end of the junction differs, possibly owing to a read error. The chain links TRBV12-3 or TRBV12-4 to TRBJ1-5; D not resolved. This CDR3 has 14 residues. This CDR3 reads CASSWGGINRPQHF. As DNA, the CDR3 is TGTGCCAGCAGTTGGGGAGGTATCAATCGGCCCCAGCATTTT.

This clonotype was counted a few times. The V gene is TRBV7-2, the J gene TRBJ1-2, with 7 bases that match TRBD1. With V trimmed by 1 base and J by 6 bases, 5 bases remained unmatched. CDR1 SGHTA and CDR2 FQGNSA come from the germline V gene. This CDR3 spans 14 amino acids. The CDR3 loop reads CASSLGSRGDGYTF. DNA for the CDR3: TGTGCCAGCAGCTTAGGGTCCAGGGGGGATGGCTACACCTTC.

For this clonotype: A much bigger clone sits one base away, suggesting this may be a read error. The chain couples TRBV27 to TRBJ2-3; TRBD2 aligns across 10 bases. This CDR3 is built from 15 residues. The germline V gene encodes CDR1 MNHEY and CDR2 SMNVEV (reference sequence). CDR3 amino acids: CASTPTSGVTGTQYF. The CDR3 region has the DNA TGTGCCAGCACACCTACTAGCGGGGTCACAGGTACGCAGTATTTT.

This clonotype was detected a few times. The J gene is TRBJ2-2, the V gene TRBV20-1; D is perhaps TRBD2 (5 bases). Germline-derived CDR1 and CDR2 are DFQATT and SNEGSKA (reference sequence). The CDR3 loop spans 13 amino acids. V gave up 4 bases and J gave up 9 bases, with 15 bases separating them. CDR3 sequence reads: CSATMEDSWELFF. The CDR3, as DNA: TGCAGTGCTACAATGGAGGACTCCTGGGAGCTGTTTTTT.

The genes are TRBV12-3 or TRBV12-4 and TRBJ1-6; possible D gene TRBD1, 5 bases. V lost 6 bases, J lost 9 bases, and 15 bases lay in between. The CDR3 contains 14 residues. The DNA of the CDR3 is TGTGCCAGCAGCCCCCCCCTCGGGGGTTCACCCCTCCACTTT. It yields the protein CASSPPLGGSPLHF.

This clonotype was observed a single time. The V call is TRBV13, the J call TRBJ2-5, with D possibly matching TRBD2 (5 bases). V shed 5 bases and J shed 5 bases, with 12 bases lying between them. This CDR3 has 13 amino acids. Germline V gives CDR1 PRHDT, CDR2 FYEKMQ (reference sequence). For the CDR3, the DNA is TGTGCCAGCAGCCTTTGGGGAGTGGAGACCCAGTACTTC. Translation gives CASSLWGVETQYF.

With respect to this clonotype: The junction differs from germline at one of its ends, possibly a read error. The V and J genes are TRBV6-6 and TRBJ2-1, with 7 nucleotides matching TRBD1. Germline V gives CDR1 MNHNY, CDR2 SVGAGI (reference sequence). The CDR3 is 15 amino acids. In DNA form, the CDR3 reads TGTGCCGGCAGTCAGGACAGGTTTGTCATGCATGAGCAGTTCTTC. It is translated as CAGSQDRFVMHEQFF.

In nucleotides, the CDR3 is TGCAGTGCTAGGGCGGCAGGCCTCTCTGGAAACACCATATATTTT. Protein sequence: CSARAAGLSGNTIYF. The chain recombines TRBV20-1 with TRBJ1-3; no firm D call. The CDR3 consists of 15 residues. Per the germline V gene, CDR1 is DFQATT and CDR2 is SNEGSKA (reference sequence). V was cut by 3 bases and J by 0 bases, with 12 bases left in between.

This clonotype was seen a handful of times. The rearrangement uses TRBV6-5 and TRBJ2-6; 8 nucleotides align to TRBD1. V was clipped by 5 bases and J by 1 base; unmatched bases: 10. Germline CDR1 and CDR2: MNHEY and SVGAGI. The CDR3 runs 18 residues. CDR3 sequence reads: CASSHRGQGSSGANVLTF. The DNA of the CDR3 is TGTGCCAGCAGTCACCGAGGACAGGGTAGTTCTGGGGCCAACGTCCTGACTTTC.

The chain links TRBV5-5 to TRBJ2-7; D possibly matches TRBD1 or TRBD2 (5 bases each). This CDR3 is 14 amino acids long. Trimming took off 7 bases at V and 2 bases at J, with 16 bases between the two ends. Germline CDR1 and CDR2: SGHKS and YYEKEE (reference sequence). Written as DNA, the CDR3 is TGTGCCAGCGGAAACCGGGACGGGGCCTACGAGCAGTACTTC. Translation gives CASGNRDGAYEQYF.

This clonotype occurred a few times. CDR3 region: CASNKGGTGYTF. The CDR3 nucleotides are TGTGCCAGCAATAAGGGTGGAACTGGCTACACCTTC. The V gene is TRBV2, the J gene TRBJ1-2; no definite D call. Trimming removed 7 bases at V and 7 bases at J, with 13 bases between. Looked up from germline, CDR1 is SNHLY and CDR2 is FYNNEI. The CDR3 is 12 amino acids.

The chain joins TRBV12-3 or TRBV12-4 to TRBJ1-2; TRBD1 matches 7 bases. This CDR3 comprises 15 residues. J lost 4 bases, V lost 4 bases, and 9 bases had no gene match. The chain's CDR3 is CASSSMTGLSYGYTF. The DNA for the CDR3 is TGTGCCAGCAGTTCAATGACAGGGTTGAGCTATGGCTACACCTTC.

This clonotype was seen many times. This chain links TRBV4-1 with TRBJ2-7; TRBD1 or TRBD2 may be the D gene (5 bases each). There are 13 residues in the CDR3. Germline CDR1 is MGHRA and CDR2 is YSYEKL. The V end lost 4 bases, the J end lost 3 bases, and 10 bases lay between the germline ends. The CDR3: CASSPRDRYEQYF. In DNA form, the CDR3 reads TGCGCCAGCAGCCCCCGGGACCGCTACGAGCAGTACTTC.

This clonotype occurred a few times. A much larger clone lies one base from this, so it may be a read error. The chain joins TRBV20-1 to TRBJ2-1, with D perhaps TRBD1 (5 bases). Per the germline V gene, CDR1 is DFQATT and CDR2 is SNEGSKA (reference sequence). The CDR3 is 15 residues long. CDR3 bases: TGCAGTGTTAGAATAACAGGAGTAGACTACAATGAGCAGTTCTTC. As protein: CSVRITGVDYNEQFF.

This clonotype was counted a few times. The chain uses TRBV20-1 and TRBJ2-5; D ambiguous. The DNA end lines up better with TRBJ2-7; the J call may be wrong. The CDR3 has 15 amino acids. Germline values: CDR1 DFQATT, CDR2 SNEGSKA (reference sequence). In DNA, the CDR3 is TGCAGTGCTAGAGCGGCCCACCAAACCCCGCACGAGCAGTACTTC. Its translation: CSARAAHQTPHEQYF.

The V call is TRBV7-2, the J call TRBJ2-1; 8 nucleotides align to TRBD2. The better agreement between TRBJ2-7 and the DNA end casts doubt on the J call. Germline values: CDR1 SGHTA, CDR2 FQGNSA. The CDR3 totals 15 residues. CDR3 coding DNA: TGTGCCAGCAGCTTACGCGGGGGGCCCTACAATGAGCAGTACTTC. Translated: CASSLRGGPYNEQYF.

V usage is TRBV5-1 and J usage is TRBJ2-7; 9 bases line up with TRBD1. The CDR3 length is 16 residues. The ends lost 0 bases at V and 2 bases at J; junction bases unmatched: 6. CDR1 is SGHRS and CDR2 is YFSETQ in the germline V gene. CDR3 loop: CASSLAQGTGTYEQYF. CDR3 sequence (DNA): TGCGCCAGCAGCTTGGCCCAGGGGACAGGGACCTACGAGCAGTACTTC.

This clonotype has a count of ten or more. This chain joins TRBV5-5 and TRBJ2-7; D not resolved. CDR1 and CDR2 (germline): SGHKS, YYEKEE (reference sequence). The CDR3 has 16 residues. Trimming left V 1 base short and J 1 base short, with 15 bases between. The CDR3 DNA sequence: TGTGCCAGCAGCTTGCAGACACTGATTAATTCCTACGAGCAGTACTTC. This translates into CASSLQTLINSYEQYF.

In its sample, this clonotype was seen a few times. The chain is built from TRBV7-6 and TRBJ1-2; TRBD1 matches at 9 bases. The CDR3 consists of 17 residues. V trimming: 1 base; J trimming: 4 bases; junction bases outside the gene matches: 10. The germline V gene encodes CDR1 SGHVS and CDR2 FNYEAQ. CDR3 amino acids: CASSLEGGQGTGYGYTF. In DNA form, the CDR3 reads TGTGCCAGCAGCTTAGAGGGCGGACAGGGGACTGGCTATGGCTACACCTTC.

This chain connects TRBV19 to TRBJ1-2; the D gene is possibly TRBD1 (5 bases). The CDR3 is 18 amino acids. Germline-derived CDR1 and CDR2 are LNHDA and SQIVND (reference sequence). V was clipped by 7 bases and J by 2 bases, with 26 bases between them. The CDR3 here is CASITHRDARGRNYGYTF. CDR3 in DNA: TGTGCCAGTATCACCCACCGGGACGCTCGCGGTAGGAACTATGGCTACACCTTC.

This clonotype appeared a few times. The V gene is TRBV19, the J gene TRBJ2-7; a weak D match, TRBD2 (5 bases). Germline V CDR1 and CDR2: LNHDA, SQIVND (reference sequence). This CDR3 contains 15 residues. V was pared by 6 bases and J by 0 bases, with 15 bases between. The DNA for the CDR3 is TGTGCCAGTAGGGTCGGCGGAGGAAGCTCCTACGAGCAGTACTTC. It encodes CASRVGGGSSYEQYF.

This clonotype was seen repeatedly, ten times or more. The genes are TRBV12-3 or TRBV12-4 and TRBJ1-6; TRBD1 agrees at 8 bases. The CDR3 sequence is 14 residues long. With 5 bases clipped from V and 5 bases from J, the junction kept 2 bases outside the gene matches. The CDR3 loop is CASSLQGDNSPLHF. The CDR3 DNA reads as TGTGCCAGCAGTCTACAGGGGGATAATTCACCCCTCCACTTT.